This T cell receptor (beta chain) was sequenced during a study of OX40 agonist ivuxolimab in advanced cancers. In terms of the full investigation: Ivuxolimab was a fully human IgG2 agonistic monoclonal antibody targeting the costimulatory receptor OX40 (CD134). Intravenous ivuxolimab was administered to patients every 2 weeks at six dose levels: 0.01, 0.1, 0.3, 1.5, 3 and 10 mg/kg. Of the roughly 51 patients in dose escalation, some 20 had hepatocellular carcinoma, some 15 had melanoma, 9 had renal cell carcinoma and 9 had head and neck cancer. In the dose-escalation cohort, approximately 83% of patients were male, and the mean age was around 60 years with a range of about 20 to 80. Prior anti-PD-1, anti-PD-L1 or anti-CTLA-4 therapy was permitted, and checkpoint inhibitors had been received by about 37% of dose-escalation patients. Three dose-escalation patients achieved partial responses, one with hepatocellular carcinoma and two with cutaneous melanoma. Peripheral TCRbeta sequencing aimed to test whether ivuxolimab altered TCR sequence diversity and caused clonal T-cell expansion. The paper describes the monotherapy dose-escalation part (N ≈ 51 patients) of the phase I trial of ivuxolimab.

What the study reported, not specific to this receptor: Which antigens the clonally expanded peripheral T cells were specific for was not determined. In the 0.1-3.0 mg/kg groups, partial responders were among the patients with the lowest normalized peripheral clonal expansion, particularly in CD8+ T cells. At doses from 0.1 to 3.0 mg/kg, clonal expansion was seen in both CD4+ and CD8+ blood T cells between baseline and week 6. On average, CD8+ T cells showed more expanded clones than CD4+ T cells after ivuxolimab. Low levels of normalized T-cell clonal expansion were also seen in some nonresponding patients.

To sequence the TCRbeta CDR3 region, genomic DNA was isolated from the sorted cells. TCRbeta CDR3 regions were sequenced using the immunoSEQ Assay. The table was pulled from immuneACCESS by TCRdb, which kept in-frame rearrangements only. Such tables lose some clones; where checked, under half of the loss comes from unresolved V genes, and the rest has no known cause. The sample table shows 9,300 or so clones, and approximately 66% are seen once. The ten largest make up about 26% of the sample. Concerning this clone itself: This receptor's antigen is unknown. No much larger clone is present one base from it, and per-base qualities are unavailable.

The junction shows trimming of 4 bases on V and 6 bases on J, plus 13 bases between the germline ends. The CDR3 measures 13 amino acids from cysteine to phenylalanine. Only the CDR3 part of the read is kept: 39 bases, read in frame from the first base. CDR1 and CDR2 are drawn from the germline V gene (reference sequence): MNHEY, SMNVEV. The trial excluded patients who had a history of autoimmune disease or were on systemic immunosuppression. Peripheral blood for TCR sequencing was collected from all dose cohorts at baseline, on cycle 4 day 1, and on cycle 7 day 1. The samples were drawn from a first-in-human, open-label, multicenter phase I dose-escalation trial of ivuxolimab. Adults with locally advanced or metastatic melanoma, renal cell, hepatocellular, or head and neck squamous cell carcinoma were enrolled in the trial. Before TCR sequencing, CD4+ and CD8+ T cells were separately sorted from peripheral blood.

This clonotype was obtained from an adult with an advanced solid tumor such as melanoma, head and neck, liver or kidney cancer. The chain was built from TRBV27 and TRBJ2-7; no D gene is confidently identified. The sequencing here drew on CD4+ or CD8+ T cells sorted from blood, taken in a trial of the OX40 agonist ivuxolimab. In nucleotide form, the sequence is TGTGCCAGCAGTTGGTCAAATCTTCTCGAGCAGTACTTC. Its amino acids are CASSWSNLLEQYF.